The clone carrying this T cell receptor beta chain was found once. These data are taken from a study of blood T cell repertoires in COVID-19. Sequenced by immunoSEQ multiplex PCR; TCRdb stores in-frame clones only, minus some. The sample consists of some 120,000 clones, 88% of them appearing once. Germline loops: CDR1 SGDLS, CDR2 YYNGEE. The ends lost 4 bases at V and 3 bases at J; junction bases unmatched: 4. The CDR3 length is 15 residues. The V call is TRBV9, the J call TRBJ2-2; 9 bases match TRBD1. Sample: peripheral blood. This TCR was sampled from a human donor in a cohort sampled during active COVID-19. The CDR3 nucleotides read TGTGCCAGCAGCCCAGGACAGGGGTACACCGGGGAGCTGTTTTTT. Translation: CASSPGQGYTGELFF.